A selection of T cell receptor beta chains follows, all from one sample in a study of blood T cell repertoires in COVID-19. The table came from immunoSEQ multiplex PCR; TCRdb's copy has only in-frame clones and leaves some out. This repertoire shows some 160,000 clones, 75% to 80% found once; its top ten account for approximately 14%. Material: peripheral blood. These receptors came from a woman older than 75 with acute or convalescent COVID-19. CDR3s include the opening cysteine and the closing phenylalanine or tryptophan. The D gene is left open where the match is weak. Size tells how often a clone was seen (once, few, many) or the class of an expanded clone, and some rows leave it out.

size,D,J,V,DNA,CDR3
-,TRBD1,TRBJ2-5,TRBV6-4,TGTGCCAGCAGCAGAGACAGGGGGGAGACCCAGTACTTC,CASSRDRGETQYF
once,TRBD1,TRBJ1-6,TRBV5-1,TGCGCCAGCAGAAACCGGGACAGGAATTCACCCCTCCACTTT,CASRNRDRNSPLHF
once,-,TRBJ1-2,TRBV27,TGTGCCAGCAGTTTAAGTGGGGCCCCGGGTGGCTACACCTTC,CASSLSGAPGGYTF
-,TRBD2,TRBJ2-7,TRBV19,TGTGCCAGTAGTATAGCACTAGCGGGACGCCCACCCTACGAGCAGTACTTC,CASSIALAGRPPYEQYF
few,TRBD1,TRBJ1-2,TRBV5-1,TGCGCCAGCAGCTTCACAGGGGCGATTAACTATGGCTACACCTTC,CASSFTGAINYGYTF
few,-,TRBJ2-2,TRBV6-2/TRBV6-3,TGTGCCAGCAGTTACGAGGTCGAGGACACCGGGGAGCTGTTTTTT,CASSYEVEDTGELFF
-,-,TRBJ2-7,TRBV5-8,TGTGCCAGCAGCTTGGGCTGGGCTACCTCCTACGAGCAGTACTTC,CASSLGWATSYEQYF
once,-,TRBJ1-6,TRBV5-8,TGTGCCAGCAGCTTGGCCGACGCTAGCGGGGTTAATTCACCCCTCCACTTT,CASSLADASGVNSPLHF
-,-,TRBJ2-7,TRBV30,TGTGCCTGGAGTGTTGCTAGAATCGAGCAGTACTTC,CAWSVARIEQYF
-,-,TRBJ1-5,TRBV6-2/TRBV6-3,TGTGCCAGCAGTTACGCCAGGGTCAATCAGCCCCAGCATTTT,CASSYARVNQPQHF
-,-,TRBJ2-7,TRBV6-2/TRBV6-3,TGTGCCAGCAGTTCCTTCCCGACCGGGTCGGTATCCTACGAGCAGTACTTC,CASSSFPTGSVSYEQYF
-,-,TRBJ2-5,TRBV4-1,TGCGCCAGCAGCCGCAGTTCCGGGACTCGAGAGACCCAGTACTTC,CASSRSSGTRETQYF
-,-,TRBJ1-4,TRBV28,TGTGCCAGCAGTCCTGGCGGCCCAACTAATGAAAAACTGTTTTTT,CASSPGGPTNEKLFF
-,-,TRBJ1-1,TRBV14,TGTGCCAGCAGCCAAGAGGGGCACAGGGTGGCTTTCTTT,CASSQEGHRVAFF
-,-,TRBJ1-1,TRBV29-1,TGCAGCGTCCCGGGGGACACTGAAGCTTTCTTT,CSVPGDTEAFF
-,-,TRBJ1-1,TRBV18,TGTGCCAGCTCACCACCTTCGTCGGTAACTGAAGCTTTCTTT,CASSPPSSVTEAFF
-,-,TRBJ1-3,TRBV11-2,TGTGCCAGCAGCTTACCCCAGGGTACCACCATATATTTT,CASSLPQGTTIYF
once,-,TRBJ1-2,TRBV24-1,TGTGCCACCAGTGACTCGCCCAGGGTCGGCTACACCTTC,CATSDSPRVGYTF
-,TRBD2,TRBJ2-7,TRBV28,TGTGCCAGCAGTCTTATCCTCGAGGGGCTAGCGGGAGTCCTTTGGGGCGAGCAGTACTTC,CASSLILEGLAGVLWGEQYF
-,TRBD1,TRBJ2-4,TRBV2,TGTGCCAGCAGTGAAAGTCGACAGGGGGTGAACATTCAGTACTTC,CASSESRQGVNIQYF
once,-,TRBJ1-6,TRBV14,TGTGCCAGCAGCCAAGAGCGGGGAGTGAATTCACCCCTCCACTTT,CASSQERGVNSPLHF
-,-,TRBJ2-1,TRBV10-2,TGCGCCAGCAGAAGAGGAAACTCCTACAATGAGCAGTTCTTC,CASRRGNSYNEQFF
-,-,TRBJ1-4,TRBV30,TGTGCCTGGAGTGCCCGGACGGGGGAAAAACTGTTTTTT,CAWSARTGEKLFF
-,TRBD2,TRBJ2-5,TRBV5-4,TGTGCCAGCAGCCCGGGGGCTAGCGGGGGGAGAGAGACCCAGTACTTC,CASSPGASGGRETQYF
-,TRBD1,TRBJ1-1,TRBV4-2,TGTGCCAGCAGCCAAGACCCCGGGACAGCGAACACTGAAGCTTTCTTT,CASSQDPGTANTEAFF
-,TRBD1,TRBJ1-2,TRBV28,TGTGCCAGCAGTTCTAACGACAGGGATGGCTACACCTTC,CASSSNDRDGYTF
-,-,TRBJ2-1,TRBV29-1,TGCAGCGCGAGACAGAGCTCCTACAATGAGCAGTTCTTC,CSARQSSYNEQFF
once,-,TRBJ2-3,TRBV7-3,TGTGCCAGCAGCTTCCCTAGCGAGGATACGCAGTATTTT,CASSFPSEDTQYF
-,TRBD2,TRBJ2-5,TRBV3-1/TRBV3-2,TGTGCCAGCAGCCAAGAGGGAGGGACCCAAGGGACCCAGTACTTC,CASSQEGGTQGTQYF
once,TRBD2,TRBJ2-2,TRBV27,TGTGCCCCGGGGGCTAGCGGGGGGGTGGCCGGGGAGCTGTTTTTT,CAPGASGGVAGELFF
-,TRBD2,TRBJ2-3,TRBV18,TGTGCCAGCTCACCGGGCGGGGGAGATACGCAGTATTTT,CASSPGGGDTQYF
-,TRBD2,TRBJ2-1,TRBV10-1,TGCGCCAGCAGTAGAGCGGGGGGTCCTTACAATGAGCAGTTCTTC,CASSRAGGPYNEQFF
-,-,TRBJ1-2,TRBV5-1,TGCGCCAGCAGCTTGTCGGCAGGGAGGAACTATGGCTACACCTTC,CASSLSAGRNYGYTF
once,-,TRBJ2-7,TRBV18,TGTGCCAGCTCACCGACGTCAGGAGGAGGCTACGAGCAGTACTTC,CASSPTSGGGYEQYF
-,-,TRBJ1-1,TRBV19,TGTGCCAGTAGTATAACCGGGATGAACACTGAAGCTTTCTTT,CASSITGMNTEAFF
once,TRBD1,TRBJ2-1,TRBV11-2,TGTGCCAGCAGCTTAGATGGGGGACAGGAGTGGAATGAGCAGTTCTTC,CASSLDGGQEWNEQFF
-,-,TRBJ1-2,TRBV18,TGTGCCAGCTCACCAAGGCGGGAGGATGGCTACACCTTC,CASSPRREDGYTF
few,TRBD2,TRBJ2-7,TRBV5-1,TGCGCCAGCAGCTCCGGAGCGGGGGGGCCCGAGCAGTACTTC,CASSSGAGGPEQYF
-,-,TRBJ2-5,TRBV29-1,TGCAGCGTTGAAGTATTAGCGGAGTGGGCCAACAAAGAGACCCAGTACTTC,CSVEVLAEWANKETQYF
-,TRBD1,TRBJ1-2,TRBV5-8,TGTGCCAGCAGCTGGGACAGGGGGAACTATGGCTACACCTTC,CASSWDRGNYGYTF
-,TRBD1,TRBJ2-5,TRBV11-2,TGTGCCAGCAGCTTAGTGGGCAGGGGGCAGGGGGAGACCCAGTACTTC,CASSLVGRGQGETQYF
-,TRBD1,TRBJ2-5,TRBV28,TGTGCCGGCTCTAGGGGGCCCGAGACCCAGTACTTC,CAGSRGPETQYF
-,-,TRBJ1-6,TRBV27,TGTGCCAGCAGTTTGCTACAGGGAAGTCAGTCCCCCCTCCACTTT,CASSLLQGSQSPLHF
-,-,TRBJ2-1,TRBV19,TGTGCCAGTAGTCGGGGTGACAATGAGCAGTTCTTC,CASSRGDNEQFF
-,-,TRBJ2-2,TRBV21-1,TGTGCCAGCAGCAATATCGGGGAGCCGAACACCGGGGAGCTGTTTTTT,CASSNIGEPNTGELFF
-,TRBD1,TRBJ2-2,TRBV5-1,TGCGCCAGCAGCTTGGCCAAGACAGGGGGCACCGGGGAGCTGTTTTTT,CASSLAKTGGTGELFF
-,-,TRBJ2-7,TRBV27,TGTGCCAGCAGTTCTCTCCCTTTAGGGTATCGGACTTTTTACGAGCAGTACTTC,CASSSLPLGYRTFYEQYF
once,-,TRBJ2-1,TRBV4-1,TGCGCCAGCAGACAGGGGTCGGGGGGGGCCCGTGACAATGAGCAGTTCTTC,CASRQGSGGARDNEQFF
-,TRBD1,TRBJ2-3,TRBV7-8,TGTGCCAGCAGCTTAGCCGGGACAGGGAAAACAGATACGCAGTATTTT,CASSLAGTGKTDTQYF